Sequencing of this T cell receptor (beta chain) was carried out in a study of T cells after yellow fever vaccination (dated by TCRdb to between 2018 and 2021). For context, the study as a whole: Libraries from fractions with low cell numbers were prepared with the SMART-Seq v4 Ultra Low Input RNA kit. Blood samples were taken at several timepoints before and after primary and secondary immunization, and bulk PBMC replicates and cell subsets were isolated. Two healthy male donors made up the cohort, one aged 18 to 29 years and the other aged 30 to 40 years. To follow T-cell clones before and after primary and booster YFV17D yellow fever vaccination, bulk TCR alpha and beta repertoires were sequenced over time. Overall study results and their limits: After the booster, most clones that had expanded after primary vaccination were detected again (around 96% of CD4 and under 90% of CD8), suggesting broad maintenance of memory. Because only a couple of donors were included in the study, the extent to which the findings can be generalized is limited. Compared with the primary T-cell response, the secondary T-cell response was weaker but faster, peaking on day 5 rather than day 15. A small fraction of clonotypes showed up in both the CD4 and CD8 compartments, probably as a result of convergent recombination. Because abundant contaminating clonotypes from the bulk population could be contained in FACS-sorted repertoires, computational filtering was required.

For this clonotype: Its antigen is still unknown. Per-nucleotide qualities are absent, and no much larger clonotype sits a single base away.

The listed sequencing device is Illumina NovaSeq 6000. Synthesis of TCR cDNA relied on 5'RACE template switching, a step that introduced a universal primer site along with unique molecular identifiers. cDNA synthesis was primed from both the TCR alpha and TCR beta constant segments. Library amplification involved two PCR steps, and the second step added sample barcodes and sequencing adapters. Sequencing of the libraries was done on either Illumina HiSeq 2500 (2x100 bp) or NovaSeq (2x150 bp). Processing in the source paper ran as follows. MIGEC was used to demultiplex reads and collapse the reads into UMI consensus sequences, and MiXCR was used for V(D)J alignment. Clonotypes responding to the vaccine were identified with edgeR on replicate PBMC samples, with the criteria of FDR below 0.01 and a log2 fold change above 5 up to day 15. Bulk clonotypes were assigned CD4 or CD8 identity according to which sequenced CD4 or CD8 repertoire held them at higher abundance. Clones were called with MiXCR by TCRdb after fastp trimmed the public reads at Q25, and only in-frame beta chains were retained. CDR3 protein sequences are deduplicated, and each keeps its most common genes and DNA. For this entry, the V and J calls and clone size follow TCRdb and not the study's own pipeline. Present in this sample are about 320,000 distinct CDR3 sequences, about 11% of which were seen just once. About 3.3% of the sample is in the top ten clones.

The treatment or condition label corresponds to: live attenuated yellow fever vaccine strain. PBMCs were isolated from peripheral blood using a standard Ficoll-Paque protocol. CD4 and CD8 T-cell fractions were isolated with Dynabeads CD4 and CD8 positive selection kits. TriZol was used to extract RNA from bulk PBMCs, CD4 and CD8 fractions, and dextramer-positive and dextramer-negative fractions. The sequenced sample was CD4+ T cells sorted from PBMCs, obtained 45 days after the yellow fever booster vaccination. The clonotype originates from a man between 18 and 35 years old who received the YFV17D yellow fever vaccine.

The encoded CDR3 is CASRGANSYGYTF. The DNA sequence is TGCGCCAGCAGAGGGGCGAACAGCTATGGCTACACCTTC. The chain is encoded by TRBV5-1 joined to TRBJ1-2; the D segment could be TRBD1, given 5 matching bases. At the junction V is shortened by 5 bases and J by 4 bases, with 12 bases in between. CDR1 and CDR2, looked up from the germline V gene, are SGHRS and YFSETQ. The CDR3 goes from the cysteine to the phenylalanine over 13 residues. Just CDR3 DNA is preserved here, 39 bases in frame from base 1.